This T cell receptor (beta chain) derives from a study of blood T cell repertoires in COVID-19. As for the study in general: Italy, Spain and the United States were the sources of the convalescent and acute COVID-19 samples. Nucleic acid was either cDNA or gDNA, and it came from T cells, B-cell-depleted T cells, or PBMCs.

In the study's own analysis: Reference gene primer amplification gave nucleated cell count estimates. This table comes from immunoSEQ multiplex PCR, and its TCRdb copy is limited to in-frame clones, with some not included. V and J calls and clone size are given by that table; D and trimming were obtained from the DNA. The sample lists roughly 40,000 clones; about 85% were seen once. In germline, CDR1 is SGHRS, CDR2 YFSETQ. This CDR3 comprises 16 residues. V gave up 0 bases and J gave up 8 bases; unmatched junction bases: 10. This clonotype originated in a human donor in a cohort sampled during active COVID-19. This sequence joins TRBV5-1 and TRBJ2-1, with 8 bases matching TRBD1. What was sequenced was peripheral blood. The CDR3 DNA follows: TGCGCCAGCAGCTTGGAAGGACAGGGAAGGTGGGATGAGCAGTTCTTC. Encoded protein: CASSLEGQGRWDEQFF.